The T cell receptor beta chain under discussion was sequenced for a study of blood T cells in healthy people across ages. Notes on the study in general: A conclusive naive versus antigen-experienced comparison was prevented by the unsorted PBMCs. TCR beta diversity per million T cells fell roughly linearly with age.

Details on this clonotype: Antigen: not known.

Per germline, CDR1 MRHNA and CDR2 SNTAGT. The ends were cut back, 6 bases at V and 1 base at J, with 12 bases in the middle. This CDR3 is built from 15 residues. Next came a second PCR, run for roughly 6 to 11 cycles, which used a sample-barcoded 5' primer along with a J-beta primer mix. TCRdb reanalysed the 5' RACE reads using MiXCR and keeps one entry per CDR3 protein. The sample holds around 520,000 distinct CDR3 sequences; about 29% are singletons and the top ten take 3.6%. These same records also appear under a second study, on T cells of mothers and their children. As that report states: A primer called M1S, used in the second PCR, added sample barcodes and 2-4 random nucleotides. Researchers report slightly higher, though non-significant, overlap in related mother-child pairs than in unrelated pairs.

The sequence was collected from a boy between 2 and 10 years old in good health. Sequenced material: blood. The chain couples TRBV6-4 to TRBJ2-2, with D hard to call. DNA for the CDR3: TGTGCCAGCAGCCTATCCCCCCGGAACACCGGGGAGCTGTTTTTT. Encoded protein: CASSLSPRNTGELFF.